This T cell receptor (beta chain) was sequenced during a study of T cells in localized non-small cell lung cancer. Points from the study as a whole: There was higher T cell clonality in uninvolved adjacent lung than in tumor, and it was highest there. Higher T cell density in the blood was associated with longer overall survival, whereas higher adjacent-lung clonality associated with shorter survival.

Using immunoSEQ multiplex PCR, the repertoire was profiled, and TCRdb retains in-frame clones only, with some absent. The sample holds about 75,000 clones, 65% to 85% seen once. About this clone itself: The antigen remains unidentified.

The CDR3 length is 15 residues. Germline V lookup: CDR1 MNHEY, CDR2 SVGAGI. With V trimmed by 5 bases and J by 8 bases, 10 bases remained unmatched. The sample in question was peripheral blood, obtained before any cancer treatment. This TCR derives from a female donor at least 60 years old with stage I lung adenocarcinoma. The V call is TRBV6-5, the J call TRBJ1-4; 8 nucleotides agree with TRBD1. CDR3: CASSPTGEYREKLFF. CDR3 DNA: TGTGCCAGCAGTCCGACAGGGGAGTACCGGGAAAAACTGTTTTTT.